One and the same sample provided the 7 T cell receptor beta chains below, sequenced in a study of shared clonotypes between healthy human individuals. Generated by immunoSEQ multiplex PCR, the TCRdb table keeps only in-frame clones and is missing some. The sample lists some 2.1 million clones; approximately 95% were seen once. The sequencing input was naive CD4+ T cells sorted from blood. The subset here: CD45RA+ positively selected. The receptor set was obtained from a man between 18 and 35 years old in good health.

The rearrangement joins TRBV30 to TRBJ1-2, with unresolved D. Germline V lookup: CDR1 GTSNPN, CDR2 SVGIG (reference sequence). V was pared by 2 bases and J by 0 bases, with 10 bases between. There are 14 residues in the CDR3. The CDR3 DNA reads TGTGCCTGGAGTAGGTGGCAGGCTAACTATGGCTACACCTTC. It codes for CAWSRWQANYGYTF.

The chain recombines TRBV14 with TRBJ2-7; 7 nucleotides match TRBD1. The CDR3 totals 14 residues. Germline V gives CDR1 SGHDN, CDR2 FVKESK. V lost 4 bases, J lost 0 bases, and 3 bases stayed unmatched. CDR3 bases: TGTGCCAGCAGCCGTGACAGGGTCTCCTACGAGCAGTACTTC. Encoded protein: CASSRDRVSYEQYF.

CDR3 DNA: TGTGCCAGCTCACCACTGGACGGCCCCATGAACACTGAAGCTTTCTTT. This encodes CASSPLDGPMNTEAFF. V and J are TRBV18 and TRBJ1-1; no clear D. Deletions cut 1 base from V and 0 bases from J, with 12 bases between. The CDR3 is 16 residues long. The germline CDR1 and CDR2 sequences are KGHSH and LQKENI.

V usage is TRBV5-4 and J usage is TRBJ2-7; 9 bases fit TRBD2. The trim removed 4 bases at V and 2 bases at J, leaving 4 bases unmatched. Germline assignment: CDR1 SGHNT and CDR2 YYREEE (reference sequence). CDR3 size: 14 residues. The CDR3 is CASSGGLAPYEQYF. The DNA for the CDR3 is TGTGCCAGCAGCGGGGGACTAGCTCCCTACGAGCAGTACTTC.

The V and J genes are TRBV7-2 and TRBJ2-2; TRBD2 matches 15 bases. This CDR3 has 18 amino acids. Germline CDR1 SGHTA, CDR2 FQGNSA. The V gene end was trimmed by 7 bases and the J gene end by 1 base; junction bases not matched to a gene: 7. In DNA, the CDR3 is TGTGCCAGCACCCAAGGACTAGCGGGAGGGCTGAACACCGGGGAGCTGTTTTTT. Protein product: CASTQGLAGGLNTGELFF.

The genes are TRBV21-1 and TRBJ2-1; the table's D call of TRBD2 was not tested on the DNA. TRBV21-1 is a recognized pseudogene. The CDR3 is made up of 18 amino acids. CDR3 coding DNA: TGTGCCAGCAGCAAAAAGGGGACTTCACTAGCGGGAGGCCATGAGCAGTTCTTC. It encodes CASSKKGTSLAGGHEQFF.

V usage is TRBV28 and J usage is TRBJ1-2, with 7 positions matching TRBD1. Per the germline V gene, CDR1 is MDHEN and CDR2 is SYDVKM. With V trimmed by 6 bases and J by 3 bases, 13 bases remained unmatched. The CDR3 runs to 16 residues. This CDR3 reads CASSPGGAGGHYGYTF. DNA for the CDR3: TGTGCCAGCAGCCCAGGGGGGGCAGGGGGTCACTATGGCTACACCTTC.